This T cell receptor (beta chain) was identified in a study of T cell repertoires in cytomegalovirus infection. Background on the study: Through public TCR beta signatures, both CMV infection and matching HLA type were indicated. Findings of the study overall: People with CMV and the relevant HLA were identified by cumulative public TCR beta family frequency. HLA-C-restricted CMV-specific TCR beta clonotypes were dominant in the ex vivo response.

TCRdb ran MiXCR on the reads and lists one entry per CDR3 protein. The repertoire includes a few hundred thousand distinct CDR3 sequences, around 15% of them detected once, and less than 60% sits in the top ten. On this clonotype itself: What it recognizes is unknown.

The ends were cut back, 8 bases at V and 9 bases at J, with 14 bases in the middle. This CDR3 has 12 amino acids. J is TRBJ2-1 and V is TRBV12-3 or TRBV12-4; D not resolved. The origin of this receptor is a human donor in good health (CMV status not recorded). Some clones in this sample may be carry-over from other donors' samples. Source material: CD8+ T cells from PBMCs. Here the CDR3 DNA reads TGTGCCAGCTCGTCTACAATGAGTGAGCAGTTCTTC. Protein: CASSSTMSEQFF.